This TCR beta chain was recovered during a study of radiation and T cells in renal cell carcinoma. This CDR3 contains 13 residues. Trimming stripped 0 bases from V and 3 bases from J, with 6 bases between. CDR1 and CDR2 (germline): SGHRS, YFSETQ. This table comes from immunoSEQ multiplex PCR, and its TCRdb copy is limited to in-frame clones, with some not included. The sample shows 25,000 or so clones, 45% to 55% of them seen only once. Regarding the study as a whole: Top 100 clonotypes averaged around 54% in irradiated versus around 45% in nephrectomy-only tumors.

This clone has just a few counts. Its specificity is unknown. As for treatment: treatment-naive control, cytoreductive nephrectomy. Clear cell pathology was present in this patient's renal cell carcinoma. The specimen was tumor tissue, collected from a patient whose treatment was nephrectomy without radiotherapy. This clonotype was sampled from a human donor with renal cell carcinoma. The chain employs TRBV5-1 and TRBJ1-2; D is unclear. CDR3 residues: CASSLDADYGYTF. The DNA of the CDR3 is TGCGCCAGCAGCTTGGACGCCGACTATGGCTACACCTTC. The whole variable domain, filled in from reference TRBV5-1 and TRBJ1-2, reads KAGVTQTPRYLIKTRGQQVTLSCSPISGHRSVSWYQQTPGQGLQFLFEYFSETQRNKGNFPGRFSGRQFSNSRSEMNVSTLELGDSALYLCASSLDADYGYTFGSGTRLTVV.